A selection of T cell receptor beta chains follows, all from one sample in a study of molecular identifiers for immune sequencing clone quantification. In TCRdb, the PCR reads were re-called with MiXCR into one record per CDR3 protein. The table records approximately 500,000 distinct CDR3 sequences, roughly a fifth of them present only once. The specimen was naive CD8+ T cells from blood, with Jurkat cell RNA spiked in. The source of these receptors is a human donor in good health. Some libraries in this study had Jurkat cell RNA spiked in. The CDR3 runs from the conserved cysteine through the conserved F or W. A D gene is named only where the DNA matches it firmly. Rows give clone size only sometimes, using once, few, many, or a class for an expanded clone.

few TRBJ1-1 - TRBV7-9 TGTGCCAGCAGCCTAGGGCATGGCACTGAAGCTTTCTTT CASSLGHGTEAFF
few TRBJ2-7 - TRBV6-6 TGTGCCAGCAGGGGAGGACGGTACTCCTACGAGCAGTACTTC CASRGGRYSYEQYF
many TRBJ2-5 - TRBV10-3 TGTGCCATCAGTGAGTCGATTAGTTCGTCCGAGACCCAGTACTTC CAISESISSSETQYF
many TRBJ1-5 TRBD1 TRBV20-1 TGCAGTGCTAGGGGACAGGGTGCCAATCAGCCCCAGCATTTT CSARGQGANQPQHF
- TRBJ2-2 TRBD1 TRBV2 TGTGCCAGCAGTTCCGGGCTAAAACAGGGGCTATCGAACACCGGGGAGCTGTTTTTT CASSSGLKQGLSNTGELFF
- TRBJ1-2 - TRBV7-9 TGTGCCAGCAGCCCCCACTCCGGGTTTACAGGGGGCTACACCTTC CASSPHSGFTGGYTF
- TRBJ2-3 - TRBV27 TGTGCCAGTAGAGTTAGGGATACGCAGTATTTT CASRVRDTQYF
once TRBJ2-1 - TRBV19 TGTGCCAGTAGCCCCGCCGGCGGGGGCCTCAGGGAGCAGTTCTTC CASSPAGGGLREQFF
many TRBJ2-7 TRBD1 TRBV4-3 TGCGCCAGCAGCCAAGACCGCACCGGGACAGCTGCCTACGAGCAGTACTTC CASSQDRTGTAAYEQYF
few TRBJ2-7 - TRBV5-5 TGTGCCAGCAGCGAGGGGGGACACGAGCAGTACTTC CASSEGGHEQYF
few TRBJ2-7 - TRBV10-3 TGTGCCATCAGTGAGGCAGGCGTAAGCTCCTACGAGCAGTACTTC CAISEAGVSSYEQYF
- TRBJ2-1 TRBD1 TRBV9 TGTGCCAGCAGCGCCAACCCTGGACAGGGGGCCGACAATGAGCAGTTCTTC CASSANPGQGADNEQFF
- TRBJ2-5 TRBD1 TRBV7-9 TGTGCCAGCAGCCCCACGGGACAGCTAGAGACCCAGTACTTC CASSPTGQLETQYF
few TRBJ2-7 TRBD1 TRBV19 TGTGCCAGTAGTACCGGGACAGGGGGTACCTACGAGCAGTACTTC CASSTGTGGTYEQYF
- TRBJ1-1 - TRBV13 TGTGCCAGCAGCCTAGACATTAACACTGAAGCTTTCTTT CASSLDINTEAFF
few TRBJ1-1 - TRBV7-7 TGTGCTAGCAGCTTCCCTCGTGAAGCTTTCTTT CASSFPREAFF
- TRBJ2-5 - TRBV7-6 TGTGCCAGCAGCCCCACCGGGGCCAAAGAGACCCAGTACTTC CASSPTGAKETQYF
- TRBJ2-1 - TRBV7-9 TGTGCCAGCAGCTTAGCGGCGCACAATGAGCAGTTCTTC CASSLAAHNEQFF
many TRBJ2-7 - TRBV2 TGTGCCAGCAGGGACCTCAGCGAGCAGTACTTC CASRDLSEQYF
- TRBJ1-5 - TRBV2 TGTGCCAGCAGTGAAGCGCTTGCGGGATGGGGCAATCAGCCCCAGCATTTT CASSEALAGWGNQPQHF
few TRBJ2-7 - TRBV12-3/TRBV12-4 TGTGCCAGCAGCTTAAAGTGGCGGGGGACAACGAGGACCTACGAGCAGTACTTC CASSLKWRGTTRTYEQYF
many TRBJ2-7 TRBD1 TRBV20-1 TGCAGTGCTAGAGATCGGGACAGTCCAACTGCCTACGAGCAGTACTTC CSARDRDSPTAYEQYF
- TRBJ2-5 TRBD1 TRBV3-1 TGTGCCAGCATCGCGGACAGGGAAGACGGTACCCAGTACTTC CASIADREDGTQYF
- TRBJ1-4 - TRBV5-6 TGTGCCAGCAGCCCCAGAGGTCCAATTAAAAAACTGTTTTTT CASSPRGPIKKLFF
- TRBJ2-3 TRBD2 TRBV11-3 TGTGCCAGCAGCCCAAGCGGGATCACAGATATGCAGTATTTT CASSPSGITDMQYF
few TRBJ2-7 - TRBV6-2/TRBV6-3 TGTGCCAGCAGTTACGTAGACGGAAAATACGAGCAGTACTTC CASSYVDGKYEQYF
many TRBJ2-6 - TRBV29-1 TGCAGCGTCCGAGACCCCCGGGCCCAGGGGTCCAACGTCCTGACTTTC CSVRDPRAQGSNVLTF
- TRBJ2-1 - TRBV29-1 TGCAGCGTTGACGGATTATTGGGCGATGAGCAGTTCTTC CSVDGLLGDEQFF
many TRBJ1-1 - TRBV28 TGTGCCAGCAGTTTAGGCAGAGGGGCTGAAGCTTTCTTT CASSLGRGAEAFF
few TRBJ1-1 - TRBV12-5 TGTGCTAGTGGTTTGACGCAGGGGTGGGTTGAAGCTTTCTTT CASGLTQGWVEAFF
many TRBJ2-7 TRBD1 TRBV19 TGTGCCAGTAGTACGGGACAGGGTCTACTATACGAGCAGTACTTC CASSTGQGLLYEQYF
many TRBJ1-6 - TRBV28 TGTGCCAGCAGCGTCGGACGGTATAATTCACCCCTCCACTTT CASSVGRYNSPLHF
many TRBJ1-1 - TRBV28 TGTGCCAGCAGTTTAGGGGGCGTTGTAACTTTCTTT CASSLGGVVTFF
- TRBJ2-1 TRBD1 TRBV9 TGTGCCAGCAGCGCCCTCCCGGGACAGGGGGTTCAGAGCTCCTACAATGAGCAGTTCTTC CASSALPGQGVQSSYNEQFF
- TRBJ2-3 - TRBV19 TGTGCCAGTGGCGGGAACCTCGGTCAGCCCCAGTATTTT CASGGNLGQPQYF
many TRBJ2-3 - TRBV9 TGTGCCAGCAGCGGGGGGGGGGCCTTCACAGATACGCAGTATTTT CASSGGGAFTDTQYF
- TRBJ1-2 - TRBV30 TGTGCCTGGAGTGCCCACTCGGGTCCAGGAGGTTACACCTTC CAWSAHSGPGGYTF
many TRBJ1-3 - TRBV28 TGTGCCAGCAGTTTATTACCGGCCTCTGGAAACACCATATATTTT CASSLLPASGNTIYF
- TRBJ1-1 TRBD1 TRBV6-1 TGTGCCAGCAGTGAAGCCTGGGTTGGAAACAGGGGTTGGATTATGAACACTGAAGCTTTCTTT CASSEAWVGNRGWIMNTEAFF
few TRBJ2-3 - TRBV27 TGTGCCAGCAGGACCGCAGGGCTACGGATTCAAGATACGCAGTATTTT CASRTAGLRIQDTQYF
few TRBJ2-2 TRBD2 TRBV9 TGTGCCAGCAGCCCGGAGGGACTAGCGGGGACCGGGGAGCTGTTTTTT CASSPEGLAGTGELFF
many TRBJ2-5 TRBD2 TRBV5-6 TGTGCCAGCAGCTTGGTTTGGACTAGCGGACAAGAGACCCAGTACTTC CASSLVWTSGQETQYF
- TRBJ1-2 - TRBV30 TGTGCCTGGAGTCTCCCTCCGAGCCTGGACCGGTCTGGCTACACCTTC CAWSLPPSLDRSGYTF
- TRBJ2-2 TRBD2 TRBV9 TGTGCCCGCAGCGTTCGACTAGCGGGGACGAACACCGGGGAGCTGTTTTTT CARSVRLAGTNTGELFF
- TRBJ2-3 TRBD2 TRBV7-9 TGTGCCAGCGGCTCGGCGACTAGCGGGTCCAGGATGGATACGCAGTATTTT CASGSATSGSRMDTQYF
many TRBJ2-1 - TRBV6-5 TGTGCCAGCAGTTACTCGATGTGGTTTGAGCAGTTCTTC CASSYSMWFEQFF